The 16 T cell receptor beta chains listed next were all sequenced from one sample in a study of T cell repertoires in cytomegalovirus infection (dated by TCRdb to about 2019). Sequencer: Illumina HiSeq 1500. The raw public reads went through TCRdb reprocessing: fastp at Q25, MiXCR clone calling, in-frame beta chains kept. Merged by CDR3 protein, the rows form single entries marked with the most common genes and DNA. Here the sample has 450,000 to 550,000 distinct CDR3 sequences; 15% to 20% occur a single time. Jointly, the top ten make up 20% to 30% of the sample. The sequencing sample was made of CD8+ T cells from PBMCs. These receptors all stem from a human donor in good health (CMV status not recorded). Some clones in this sample may be carry-over from other donors' samples.

This clonotype was detected many times. This chain links TRBV7-2 with TRBJ2-5, with 7 bases that match TRBD2. Germline CDR1 is SGHTA and CDR2 is FQGNSA. The CDR3 covers 17 residues. V lost 5 bases and J lost 2; bases outside the gene matches: 14. The CDR3 sequence: CASSISPPGTTQETQYF. CDR3 sequence (DNA): TGTGCCAGCAGCATTAGCCCACCGGGGACTACTCAAGAGACCCAGTACTTC.

This clonotype was seen at least ten times. The chain joins TRBV11-2 to TRBJ2-1; 8 bases are a match to TRBD1. This CDR3 comprises 15 residues. Per germline, CDR1 SGHAT and CDR2 FQNNGV. Trimming took 4 bases from V and 8 from J; bases not matched to a gene: 10. CDR3: CASSYRGAEEDEQFF. The CDR3 DNA sequence: TGTGCCAGCAGCTACAGGGGGGCCGAGGAAGATGAGCAGTTCTTC.

This clonotype was found many times. V is TRBV7-9 and J is TRBJ2-2; no clear D gene. Germline V gene lookup returns CDR1 SEHNR and CDR2 FQNEAQ (reference sequence). CDR3 length equals 15 residues. V lost 7 bases and J 1 base, leaving 13 bases between the germline ends. CDR3 amino acids: CASTLSGLNTGELFF. The CDR3 DNA is TGTGCCAGCACCCTTTCAGGTTTGAACACCGGGGAGCTGTTTTTT.

This clonotype has only a few counts. This rearrangement joins TRBV5-5 to TRBJ2-4, with D hard to call. The CDR3 spans 13 residues. The V and J ends lost 6 bases and 11 bases respectively, with 18 bases between them. Germline lookup yields CDR1 SGHKS and CDR2 YYEKEE (reference sequence). The CDR3 spells CASTAQGDRVQYF. For the CDR3, the DNA is TGTGCCAGCACCGCTCAAGGTGACCGGGTTCAGTACTTC.

This sequence joins TRBV5-4 and TRBJ2-3, with D perhaps TRBD2 (5 bases). Germline values: CDR1 SGHNT, CDR2 YYREEE (reference sequence). V lost 0 bases and J lost 4, with 6 bases in between. This CDR3 spans 13 amino acids. The CDR3 region has the DNA TGTGCCAGCAGCTTGGAGAGGGCAGATACGCAGTATTTT. As protein: CASSLERADTQYF. The variable domain in full, completed from reference TRBV5-4 and TRBJ2-3, reads ETGVTQSPTHLIKTRGQQVTLRCSSQSGHNTVSWYQQALGQGPQFIFQYYREEENGRGNFPPRFSGLQFPNYSSELNVNALELDDSALYLCASSLERADTQYFGPGTRLTVL.

At least ten counts were recorded for this clonotype. The rearrangement uses TRBV4-1 and TRBJ1-5; possibly TRBD1 for D (5 bases). Germline V gene lookup returns CDR1 MGHRA and CDR2 YSYEKL. V was shortened by 3 bases and J by 5 bases, with 8 bases between the two germline ends. The CDR3 totals 13 residues. CDR3 nucleotide sequence: TGCGCCAGCAGCCAGGGACGCTATCAGCCCCAGCATTTT. Amino acids: CASSQGRYQPQHF.

At least ten counts were recorded for this clonotype. The chain recombines TRBV20-1 with TRBJ2-3; TRBD1 matches at 7 bases. Germline CDR1 reads DFQATT; CDR2 reads SNEGSKA (reference sequence). Germline trimming cut 1 base from V and 4 bases from J; bases unmatched to any gene: 8. This CDR3 has 15 amino acids. CDR3 DNA sequence: TGCAGTGCTAGAGTAACAGGGGAGATGGCAGATACGCAGTATTTT. As protein: CSARVTGEMADTQYF.

The CDR3: CASIQKNTGELFF. The CDR3 region has the DNA TGTGCCAGCATCCAGAAGAACACCGGGGAGCTGTTTTTT. The rearrangement links TRBV6-1 to TRBJ2-2; D call uncertain. V was trimmed by 7 bases and J by 1 base, leaving 7 bases between them. This CDR3 has 13 residues. Per the germline V gene, CDR1 is MNHNS and CDR2 is SASEGT.

The V call is TRBV2, the J call TRBJ2-7, with 8 bases matching TRBD1. From germline, CDR1 is SNHLY and CDR2 FYNNEI. V lost 10 bases, J lost 4 bases, and 6 bases stayed unmatched. This CDR3 has 12 amino acids. CDR3 bases: TGTGCCAACGAGGGACAGGAATACGAGCAGTACTTC. As protein: CANEGQEYEQYF.

This clonotype showed up many times. This rearrangement joins TRBV7-9 to TRBJ2-3; no clear D gene. V shed 2 bases and J shed 2 bases, with 5 bases lying between them. Germline values: CDR1 SEHNR, CDR2 FQNEAQ (reference sequence). The CDR3 is 13 amino acids. For the CDR3, the DNA is TGTGCCAGCAGCTTACCCTCCACAGATACGCAGTATTTT. Translated: CASSLPSTDTQYF. The full variable domain, its missing parts supplied by reference TRBV7-9 and TRBJ2-3, is DTGVSQNPRHKITKRGQNVTFRCDPISEHNRLYWYRQTLGQGPEFLTYFQNEAQLEKSRLLSDRFSAERPKGSFSTLEIQRTEQGDSAMYLCASSLPSTDTQYFGPGTRLTVL.

This chain joins TRBV30 and TRBJ2-7; D call uncertain. Trimming stripped 0 bases from V and 5 bases from J, with 8 bases between. CDR3 size: 12 residues. Germline V gives CDR1 GTSNPN, CDR2 SVGIG (reference sequence). This chain's CDR3 is CAWSVMGNEQYF. The CDR3 bases are TGTGCCTGGAGTGTAATGGGGAACGAGCAGTACTTC.

This clonotype was detected once. This chain uses TRBV4-1 with TRBJ1-5, with unresolved D. The CDR3 spans 13 residues. The V gene lost 3 bases and the J gene lost 5 bases, with 8 bases spanning the gap. CDR1 is MGHRA and CDR2 is YSYEKL in the germline V gene. CDR3 sequence: CASSQAIYQPQHF. The DNA for the CDR3 is TGCGCCAGCAGCCAGGCTATATATCAGCCCCAGCATTTT.

This clonotype was counted many times. The chain links TRBV6-1 to TRBJ2-2; 9 bases match TRBD1. Per germline, CDR1 MNHNS and CDR2 SASEGT. CDR3 length: 14 residues. V shed 6 bases and J 9 bases; nucleotides not matched to a gene: 8. In nucleotides, the CDR3 is TGTGCCAGCAGCCAAACAGGGGGCAACCGGGAGCTGTTTTTT. Its translation is CASSQTGGNRELFF.

This clonotype came up a few times. The chain has TRBV11-2 and TRBJ2-5; 11 bases match TRBD1. Germline lookup yields CDR1 SGHAT and CDR2 FQNNGV. V was pared by 2 bases and J by 6 bases, with 11 bases of the junction left unmatched. This CDR3 has 17 amino acids. The CDR3 sequence is CASSLPTGGTGGKTQYF. CDR3 in DNA: TGTGCCAGCAGCTTACCTACGGGGGGGACAGGGGGAAAGACCCAGTACTTC.

This clonotype was picked up many times. The gene calls are TRBV7-6 and TRBJ1-1; D is possibly TRBD1 (5 bases). Germline CDR1 reads SGHVS; CDR2 reads FNYEAQ. CDR3 length: 15 amino acids. V was trimmed by 1 base and J by 6 bases, leaving 15 bases between them. CDR3 in amino acids: CASSLGAGRGSEAFF. Written as DNA, the CDR3 is TGTGCCAGCAGCTTAGGAGCAGGGAGAGGCTCTGAAGCTTTCTTT.

The table lists this clonotype with many counts. The chain has TRBV7-9 and TRBJ2-7; no firm D call. The germline CDR1 and CDR2 sequences are SEHNR and FQNEAQ (reference sequence). CDR3 length: 12 residues. Trimming took 6 bases from V and 3 from J, leaving 9 bases between them. The chain's CDR3 is CASSDKDYEQYF. CDR3 coding DNA: TGTGCCAGCAGTGACAAGGACTACGAGCAGTACTTC.